This passage covers 26 T cell receptor beta chains from one sample sequenced in a study of T cells after yellow fever vaccination. TCRdb re-analysed the 5' RACE reads in MiXCR, keeping a single row per CDR3 protein. The sample records 500,000 to 650,000 distinct CDR3 sequences, approximately 12% being singletons. Sequences were derived from PBMCs, sampled on the day of the yellow fever booster vaccination. The origin of the receptors is a man under 40 who received the YFV17D yellow fever vaccine.

This clonotype appeared a few times. This chain uses TRBV20-1 with TRBJ2-3, with 10 bases identical to TRBD2. Germline V gene sequence: CDR1 DFQATT, CDR2 SNEGSKA (reference sequence). The CDR3 has 14 residues. Trimming at V came to 1 base and at J to 6 bases, leaving 4 bases not matched to a gene. The CDR3 nucleotides read TGCAGTGCTAGAGTGGCAGCGGGAGGGGATACGCAGTATTTT. It is translated as CSARVAAGGDTQYF.

This clonotype was picked up a small number of times. The V and J genes are TRBV2 and TRBJ2-7; 9 bases agree with TRBD2. The CDR3 has 16 residues. Germline values: CDR1 SNHLY, CDR2 FYNNEI. V lost 5 bases, J lost 0 bases, and 8 bases stayed unmatched. Written as DNA, the CDR3 is TGTGCCAGCAGTATGGGGCGGGAGGGCGTCTCCTACGAGCAGTACTTC. Its translation is CASSMGREGVSYEQYF.

The chain employs TRBV5-4 and TRBJ2-3; 10 nucleotides match TRBD1. Unmatched junction bases numbered 10, after V lost 3 bases and J lost 0 bases. CDR1 is SGHNT, CDR2 YYREEE, per germline (reference sequence). The CDR3 sequence is 18 residues long. The CDR3 bases are TGTGCCAGCAGCTCGCGACAGGGGGCAATTCCTAGCACAGATACGCAGTATTTT. Its protein product is CASSSRQGAIPSTDTQYF.

The chain couples TRBV9 to TRBJ1-4; 8 bases agree with TRBD1. This CDR3 has 17 residues. J was trimmed by 8 bases and V by 3 bases; bases with no gene match: 15. Germline-derived CDR1 and CDR2 are SGDLS and YYNGEE. The CDR3 protein is CASSDNDRGEIPEKLFF. For the CDR3, the DNA is TGTGCCAGCAGCGACAACGACAGGGGCGAAATTCCCGAAAAACTGTTTTTT.

The chain uses TRBV11-1 and TRBJ2-5; 12 positions match TRBD2. The CDR3 loop spans 19 amino acids. Germline CDR1 reads SGHAT; CDR2 reads FQDESV (reference sequence). Trimming took 5 bases from V and 2 from J; bases not matched to a gene: 15. The DNA of the CDR3 is TGTGCCAGCAGCCCGCGCGGGTCTAGCGGGAGGGATAAACAAGAGACCCAGTACTTC. Its protein product is CASSPRGSSGRDKQETQYF.

The chain recombines TRBV10-3 with TRBJ2-7; the D gene could be TRBD1 or TRBD2 (7 bases each). Germline-derived CDR1 and CDR2 are ENHRY and SYGVKD. This CDR3 is 16 amino acids long. The V end was cut by 2 bases, the J end by 4 bases, with 18 bases between. The DNA for the CDR3 is TGTGCCATCAGTGAGCCCCGGGGGGACAGAGTTTACGAGCAGTACTTC. Protein product: CAISEPRGDRVYEQYF.

There are a few counts of this clonotype. The V call is TRBV7-3, the J call TRBJ1-5; D remains ambiguous. The CDR3 has 15 residues. Per the germline V gene, CDR1 is SGHTA and CDR2 is FQGTGA. V gave up 1 base and J gave up 5 bases, with 12 bases separating them. CDR3 amino acids: CASSLNGKPDQPQHF. In DNA, the CDR3 is TGTGCCAGCAGCTTAAATGGGAAACCCGATCAGCCCCAGCATTTT. Based on the CDR3 plus reference TRBV7-3 and TRBJ1-5, the full variable domain is GAGVSQTPSNKVTEKGKYVELRCDPISGHTALYWYRQSLGQGPEFLIYFQGTGAADDSGLPNDRFFAVRPEGSVSTLKIQRTERGDSAVYLCASSLNGKPDQPQHFGDGTRLSIL.

This clonotype appeared a few times. The chain uses TRBV7-2 and TRBJ2-2, with 7 bases identical to TRBD1. V lost 5 bases to trimming and J lost 10 bases; unmatched junction nucleotides: 13. Germline V gene sequence: CDR1 SGHTA, CDR2 FQGNSA. The CDR3 sequence is 15 residues long. The CDR3 DNA reads as TGTGCCAGCAGCATTTCCCGGGACAGAGGAGCGGAGCTGTTTTTT. Encoded protein: CASSISRDRGAELFF.

This clonotype has a handful of counts. This chain connects TRBV20-1 to TRBJ2-3; D possibly corresponds to TRBD1 (6 bases). Germline assignment: CDR1 DFQATT and CDR2 SNEGSKA (reference sequence). Trimming stripped 6 bases from V and 4 bases from J, with 14 bases between. This CDR3 contains 13 residues. CDR3 nucleotide sequence: TGCAGTGCCAGGCGGAAGGGGGCAGATACGCAGTATTTT. Its protein is CSARRKGADTQYF.

This clonotype occurred a few times. DNA of the CDR3: TGTGCCAGCAGTTTGTGGGGATCAGATACGCAGTATTTT. Translating it yields CASSLWGSDTQYF. The chain uses TRBV12-3 or TRBV12-4 and TRBJ2-3; D unresolved. CDR3 length: 13 residues. The V end lost 3 bases, the J end lost 4 bases, and 8 bases lay between the germline ends.

There are a few counts of this clonotype. The CDR3: CSARYQGNEQYF. CDR3 nucleotides: TGCAGTGCTAGATATCAAGGAAACGAGCAGTACTTC. The V call is TRBV20-1, the J call TRBJ2-7; D gene unclear. This CDR3 contains 12 residues. Germline loops: CDR1 DFQATT, CDR2 SNEGSKA (reference sequence). Trimming pared 2 bases from V and 5 bases from J, leaving 10 bases between.

There are a few counts of this clonotype. The chain uses TRBV28 and TRBJ2-1, with TRBD1 matching 9 bases. Looked up from germline, CDR1 is MDHEN and CDR2 is SYDVKM. The length of the CDR3 is 16 residues. V was clipped by 5 bases and J by 7 bases; unmatched bases: 12. The chain's CDR3 is CASSPGQGRVGNEQFF. CDR3 DNA: TGTGCCAGCAGTCCGGGACAGGGTCGAGTGGGAAATGAGCAGTTCTTC.

The rearrangement links TRBV28 to TRBJ1-6, with D possibly TRBD1 on 6 matching bases. V was pared by 6 bases and J by 0 bases, with 9 bases between. CDR1 MDHEN and CDR2 SYDVKM come from the germline V gene. The CDR3 contains 15 residues. In nucleotides, the CDR3 is TGTGCCAGCAGGGAACAGGGCTCCTATAATTCACCCCTCCACTTT. Its protein product is CASREQGSYNSPLHF.

This clonotype was found a few times. The J gene is TRBJ2-7, the V gene TRBV6-1; 7 bases match TRBD2. CDR3 length: 15 residues. Germline values: CDR1 MNHNS, CDR2 SASEGT. V was clipped by 2 bases and J by 3 bases; unmatched bases: 7. For the CDR3, the DNA is TGTGCCAGCAGTGAAAGAAGCGGGGATTACTACGAGCAGTACTTC. This sequence encodes CASSERSGDYYEQYF.

The table lists this clonotype with many counts. The chain uses TRBV12-3 or TRBV12-4 and TRBJ2-7, with D unresolved. The CDR3 totals 12 residues. V was cut by 6 bases and J by 0 bases, with 6 bases left in between. CDR3 nucleotides: TGTGCCAGCAGGGGAAACTCCTACGAGCAGTACTTC. It yields the protein CASRGNSYEQYF.

J is TRBJ1-5 and V is TRBV6-1; 9 nucleotides agree with TRBD1. The germline V gene has CDR1 MNHNS and CDR2 SASEGT. Trimming at V came to 4 bases and at J to 1 base, leaving 2 bases not matched to a gene. The CDR3 is 15 amino acids. The CDR3 spells CASSGQGVSNQPQHF. CDR3 sequence (DNA): TGTGCCAGCAGTGGACAGGGGGTAAGCAATCAGCCCCAGCATTTT.

This clonotype occurred a few times. The rearrangement joins TRBV2 to TRBJ2-7; D might be TRBD1 or TRBD2, each matching 5 bases. The CDR3 is 15 residues long. Germline V gene data show CDR1 as SNHLY and CDR2 as FYNNEI. V dropped 4 bases and J dropped 5 bases, with 18 bases sitting between them. CDR3 sequence reads: CASSGDLGVSHEQYF. CDR3 bases: TGTGCCAGCAGTGGAGATTTGGGGGTGTCCCACGAGCAGTACTTC.

The chain recombines TRBV11-2 with TRBJ2-5; no clear D gene. Between the trimmed V and J ends, which lost 5 bases and 0 bases, there was a span of 7 bases. The CDR3 has 13 residues. Germline V gene data show CDR1 as SGHAT and CDR2 as FQNNGV. In DNA, the CDR3 is TGTGCCAGCAGCGCACAGAACCAAGAGACCCAGTACTTC. It is translated as CASSAQNQETQYF.

V gene TRBV20-1 combines with J gene TRBJ2-7; 8 bases are a match to TRBD2. CDR3 size: 15 residues. Germline CDR1 reads DFQATT; CDR2 reads SNEGSKA (reference sequence). With V trimmed by 6 bases and J by 7 bases, 17 bases remained unmatched. The CDR3 region has the DNA TGCAGTGCCCGGAGGCGGGAGGACAGATTGAGGGAGCAGTACTTC. Its translation is CSARRREDRLREQYF.

This clonotype occurred a few times. The chain carries TRBV15 and TRBJ2-7; perhaps TRBD2 as D (7 bases). The germline V gene encodes CDR1 LNHNV and CDR2 YYDKDF (reference sequence). The CDR3 is 13 amino acids. Trimming shortened V by 4 bases and J by 2 bases, and 9 bases separated the two germline ends. The CDR3 DNA is TGTGCCACCAGCAAGGGGGGGACCTACGAGCAGTACTTC. Amino acids: CATSKGGTYEQYF.

This clonotype was counted a few times. The genes are TRBV20-1 and TRBJ1-1; 8 bases line up with TRBD1. CDR1 and CDR2 (germline): DFQATT, SNEGSKA (reference sequence). The length of the CDR3 is 12 residues. V lost 4 bases and J lost 7; bases outside the gene matches: 5. CDR3 sequence: CSATRGQDEAFF. CDR3 in DNA: TGCAGTGCTACCAGGGGGCAGGATGAAGCTTTCTTT.

The chain combines TRBV6-2 or TRBV6-3 with TRBJ2-3; maybe TRBD2 (5 bases). The length of the CDR3 is 12 residues. CDR1 is MNHEY, CDR2 SVGEGT, per germline. Trimming cost V 6 bases and J 4 bases, with 8 bases left between them. Here the CDR3 reads CASSGVADTQYF. CDR3 bases: TGTGCCAGCAGCGGGGTCGCAGATACGCAGTATTTT.

This clonotype has more than one count but fewer than ten. The chain recombines TRBV7-9 with TRBJ2-2; no definite D call. From germline, CDR1 is SEHNR and CDR2 FQNEAQ (reference sequence). This CDR3 has 16 amino acids. The ends were cut back, 10 bases at V and 4 bases at J, with 22 bases in the middle. This chain's CDR3 is CANHPVYGPITGELFF. The CDR3 nucleotides are TGTGCCAACCATCCCGTATACGGTCCCATCACCGGGGAGCTGTTTTTT.

Only a few counts were recorded for this clonotype. This chain links TRBV20-1 with TRBJ2-5, with TRBD2 identical over 12 bases. This CDR3 has 16 residues. V dropped 1 base and J dropped 3; count of bases not matched to a gene: 6. In germline, CDR1 is DFQATT, CDR2 SNEGSKA (reference sequence). CDR3 sequence: CSARGARLAGEETQYF. The CDR3 DNA reads as TGCAGTGCTAGAGGGGCCCGACTAGCGGGAGAAGAGACCCAGTACTTC.

This clonotype was detected a few times. The chain has TRBV20-1 and TRBJ2-1; 7 bases align to TRBD2. V gave up 6 bases and J gave up 4 bases; unmatched junction bases: 6. The CDR3 is made up of 13 amino acids. CDR1 is DFQATT and CDR2 is SNEGSKA in the germline V gene (reference sequence). The chain's CDR3 is CSAGDYQYNEQFF. CDR3 DNA sequence: TGCAGTGCCGGGGACTACCAATACAATGAGCAGTTCTTC.

The chain links TRBV18 to TRBJ2-5; D is undetermined. V gave up 5 bases and J gave up 1 base, with 5 bases separating them. This CDR3 is built from 12 residues. Germline V CDR1 and CDR2: KGHSH, LQKENI. The CDR3 loop is CASSETQETQYF. Here the CDR3 DNA reads TGTGCCAGCTCAGAAACCCAAGAGACCCAGTACTTC.